Listed here are 15 T cell receptor beta chains from one sample, sequenced in a study of blood T cell repertoires in COVID-19. Profiling relied on immunoSEQ multiplex PCR, and the TCRdb table lists in-frame clones only, not all of them. The data contain about 220,000 clones, more than 85% of them seen just once; the ten biggest clones take up 0.72%. The specimen sequenced was peripheral blood. The origin of the receptors is a man aged 35-49 years with acute or convalescent COVID-19.

The chain carries TRBV7-9 and TRBJ1-2; 9 bases fit TRBD1. The V segment lost 5 bases and the J segment 6 bases; nucleotides outside the gene matches: 19. This CDR3 has 18 amino acids. Germline V CDR1 and CDR2: SEHNR, FQNEAQ (reference sequence). In DNA, the CDR3 is TGTGCCAGCAGCCCGTCTTCCCATGGTAGGACAGGGGTTCATGGCTACACCTTC. This encodes CASSPSSHGRTGVHGYTF.

This rearrangement joins TRBV28 to TRBJ1-5; no reliable D call. The germline gives CDR1 MDHEN, CDR2 SYDVKM. V was clipped by 2 bases and J by 5 bases, with 10 bases between them. The CDR3 has 14 residues. The CDR3 DNA sequence: TGTGCCAGCAGTTTAGAGGTAATCCATCAGCCCCAGCATTTT. This gives the protein CASSLEVIHQPQHF.

The chain recombines TRBV27 with TRBJ1-2; possibly TRBD1 for D (5 bases). The germline CDR1 and CDR2 sequences are MNHEY and SMNVEV (reference sequence). The CDR3 contains 15 residues. Between the trimmed V and J ends, which lost 8 bases and 3 bases, there was a span of 19 bases. CDR3: CASLPQHTGHYGYTF. The CDR3 nucleotides read TGTGCCAGCCTGCCCCAACACACAGGCCACTATGGCTACACCTTC.

The chain is built from TRBV5-4 and TRBJ2-5; D unresolved. Trimming took 0 bases from V and 0 from J, leaving 3 bases between them. Per the germline V gene, CDR1 is SGHNT and CDR2 is YYREEE (reference sequence). The CDR3 has 13 residues. The CDR3 bases are TGTGCCAGCAGCTTGGACAACCAAGAGACCCAGTACTTC. Amino acids: CASSLDNQETQYF. The full variable domain, its missing parts supplied by reference TRBV5-4 and TRBJ2-5, is ETGVTQSPTHLIKTRGQQVTLRCSSQSGHNTVSWYQQALGQGPQFIFQYYREEENGRGNFPPRFSGLQFPNYSSELNVNALELDDSALYLCASSLDNQETQYFGPGTRLLVL.

The rearrangement uses TRBV11-2 and TRBJ2-3, with unresolved D. The CDR3 is 15 residues long. Germline values: CDR1 SGHAT, CDR2 FQNNGV. V dropped 1 base and J dropped 3 bases, with 11 bases sitting between them. The DNA for the CDR3 is TGTGCCAGCAGCTTAGGGGCACGTTCAACAGATACGCAGTATTTT. Translated, it gives CASSLGARSTDTQYF.

The chain recombines TRBV12-2 with TRBJ2-1; TRBD2 was called by the table and not checked on the DNA. TRBV12-2 is assigned pseudogene status. The CDR3 loop spans 18 amino acids. The CDR3 region is CASRLRPGLASPNNEQFF. CDR3 in DNA: TGTGCAAGTCGCTTGAGACCGGGACTAGCGAGCCCTAACAATGAGCAGTTCTTC.

The V call is TRBV27, the J call TRBJ2-7, with D unclear. This CDR3 has 14 residues. Trimming removed 2 bases from V and 4 bases from J, with 12 bases in between. Germline loops: CDR1 MNHEY, CDR2 SMNVEV (reference sequence). The chain's CDR3 is CASSLARLPYEQYF. The DNA of the CDR3 is TGTGCCAGCAGTTTAGCCAGGTTACCTTACGAGCAGTACTTC.

This clone was seen once. The V call is TRBV5-8, the J call TRBJ1-2; D not certain. The V end lost 1 base, the J end lost 3 bases, and 13 bases lay between the germline ends. CDR3 length: 15 amino acids. CDR1 and CDR2 from the germline V gene are SGHTS and YDEGEE. The CDR3: CASSLTLDSYYGYTF. Here the CDR3 DNA reads TGTGCCAGCAGCTTGACTTTGGACTCCTACTATGGCTACACCTTC.

The chain joins TRBV7-6 to TRBJ2-3; TRBD2 matches at 15 bases. V dropped 4 bases and J dropped 9; count of bases not matched to a gene: 2. CDR1 and CDR2 (germline): SGHVS, FNYEAQ. CDR3 size: 14 residues. The CDR3 sequence is CASSSGTSGRTQYF. The CDR3 bases are TGTGCCAGCAGCTCCGGGACTAGCGGGAGGACGCAGTATTTT.

V gene TRBV7-2 combines with J gene TRBJ2-1, with TRBD2 matching over 14 bases. This CDR3 is built from 17 residues. The trim removed 4 bases at V and 7 bases at J, leaving 9 bases unmatched. Germline assignment: CDR1 SGHTA and CDR2 FQGNSA. The CDR3 coding sequence is TGTGCCAGCAGCTCTGGGACTAGCGGGAGTTTGGGGAATGAGCAGTTCTTC. Amino acids: CASSSGTSGSLGNEQFF.

V gene TRBV7-2 combines with J gene TRBJ2-1; D remains ambiguous. The germline CDR1 and CDR2 sequences are SGHTA and FQGNSA. The CDR3 covers 17 residues. Trimming shortened V by 5 bases and J by 1 base, and 18 bases separated the two germline ends. CDR3 residues: CASSRHFKEPSYNEQFF. In DNA, the CDR3 is TGTGCCAGCAGCCGCCATTTTAAGGAGCCATCCTACAATGAGCAGTTCTTC.

The V call is TRBV7-8, the J call TRBJ1-3; 11 bases match TRBD1. The CDR3 extends over 16 amino acids. J was trimmed by 4 bases and V by 5 bases; bases with no gene match: 7. CDR1 and CDR2 from the germline V gene are SGHVS and FQNEAQ. This chain's CDR3 is CASSHGQGAWGNTIYF. The CDR3 nucleotides are TGTGCCAGCAGCCATGGACAGGGGGCGTGGGGAAACACCATATATTTT.

The chain recombines TRBV27 with TRBJ2-3; D is possibly TRBD2 (6 bases). The V and J ends lost 8 bases and 5 bases respectively, with 14 bases between them. Germline CDR1 is MNHEY and CDR2 is SMNVEV (reference sequence). The CDR3 has 13 residues. CDR3 region: CASAGPIRDTQYF. The DNA of the CDR3 is TGTGCCAGCGCGGGGCCAATCAGAGATACGCAGTATTTT.

CDR3 coding DNA: TGTGCCAGCAGCGTGGGACTAGCGGGGAGGGACAATGAGCAGTTCTTC. It encodes CASSVGLAGRDNEQFF. The V and J genes are TRBV9 and TRBJ2-1, with 13 bases that match TRBD2. CDR3 length: 16 residues. The germline CDR1 and CDR2 sequences are SGDLS and YYNGEE. The V gene end was trimmed by 2 bases and the J gene end by 5 bases; junction bases not matched to a gene: 4.

This chain links TRBV7-6 with TRBJ1-2, with 7 bases that match TRBD1. This CDR3 has 16 residues. V gave up 2 bases and J gave up 6 bases; unmatched junction bases: 12. Germline CDR1 is SGHVS and CDR2 is FNYEAQ. CDR3: CASSLTPQGGRNGYTF. The CDR3 bases are TGTGCCAGCAGCTTAACTCCCCAGGGGGGCCGCAATGGCTACACCTTC.